This T cell receptor (beta chain) was retrieved from a study of cytomegalovirus exposure and HLA in healthy donors. The primer mix had 60 Vbeta and 13 Jbeta primers. Authors' processing steps: Later work found 74 million or so unique TCR beta chains, with 9 million to 13 million shared. The protocol was immunoSEQ multiplex PCR, while the TCRdb copy is restricted to in-frame clones and leaves out a portion. V and J calls and clone size are given by that table; D and trimming were obtained from the DNA. The table records over 40,000 clones, around 90% of them present only once. V dropped 1 base and J dropped 0 bases, with 9 bases sitting between them. The CDR3 is 15 amino acids. Germline V CDR1 and CDR2: LGHNA, YNFKEQ.

The chain carries TRBV4-2 and TRBJ1-2; tentatively, D is TRBD1 (6 bases). This TCR derives from a woman aged 40-49 years in good health and CMV-seropositive. The material sequenced was PBMCs. CDR3 region: CASSQGDNANYGYTF. The DNA of the CDR3 is TGTGCCAGCAGCCAAGGGGACAATGCTAACTATGGCTACACCTTC.